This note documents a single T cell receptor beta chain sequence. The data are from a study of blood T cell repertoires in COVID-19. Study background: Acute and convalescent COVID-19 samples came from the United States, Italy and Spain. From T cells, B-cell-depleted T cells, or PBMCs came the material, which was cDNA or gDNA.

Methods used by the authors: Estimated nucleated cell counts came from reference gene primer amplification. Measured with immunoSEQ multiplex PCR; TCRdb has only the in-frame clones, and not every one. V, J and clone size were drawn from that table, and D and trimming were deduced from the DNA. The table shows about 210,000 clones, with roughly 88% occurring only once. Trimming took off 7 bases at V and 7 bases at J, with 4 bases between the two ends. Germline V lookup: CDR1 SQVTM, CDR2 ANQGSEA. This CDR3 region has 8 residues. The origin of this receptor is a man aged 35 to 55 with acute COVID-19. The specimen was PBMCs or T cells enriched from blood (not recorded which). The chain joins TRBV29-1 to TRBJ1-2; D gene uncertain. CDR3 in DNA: TGCAGCGGAGGTGGCTACACCTTC. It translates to CSGGGYTF.